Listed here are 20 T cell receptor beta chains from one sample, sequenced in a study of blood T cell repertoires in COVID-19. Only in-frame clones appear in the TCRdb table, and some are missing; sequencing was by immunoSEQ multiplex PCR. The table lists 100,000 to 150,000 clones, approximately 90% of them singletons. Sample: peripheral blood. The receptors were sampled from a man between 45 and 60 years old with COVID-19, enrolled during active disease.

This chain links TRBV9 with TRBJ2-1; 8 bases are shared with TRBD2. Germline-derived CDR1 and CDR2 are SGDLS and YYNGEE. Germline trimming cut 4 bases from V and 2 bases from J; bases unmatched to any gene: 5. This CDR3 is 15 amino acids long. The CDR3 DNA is TGTGCCAGCAGCTCAGCGGGAGCCGCCTACAATGAGCAGTTCTTC. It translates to CASSSAGAAYNEQFF.

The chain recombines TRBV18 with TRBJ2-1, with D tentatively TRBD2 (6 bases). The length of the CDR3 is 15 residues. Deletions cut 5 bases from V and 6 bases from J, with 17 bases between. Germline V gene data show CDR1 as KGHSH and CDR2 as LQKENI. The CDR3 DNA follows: TGTGCCAGCTCAGCCGGGACTTCCAGGTCCAATGAGCAGTTCTTC. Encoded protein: CASSAGTSRSNEQFF. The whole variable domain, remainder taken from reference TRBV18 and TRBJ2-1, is NAGVMQNPRHLVRRRGQEARLRCSPMKGHSHVYWYRQLPEEGLKFMVYLQKENIIDESGMPKERFSAEFPKEGPSILRIQQVVRGDSAAYFCASSAGTSRSNEQFFGPGTRLTVL.

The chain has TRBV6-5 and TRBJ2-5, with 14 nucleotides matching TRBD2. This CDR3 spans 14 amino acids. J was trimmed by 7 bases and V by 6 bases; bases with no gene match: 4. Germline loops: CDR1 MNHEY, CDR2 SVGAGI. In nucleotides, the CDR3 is TGTGCCAGCAGGGAGACTAGCGGGAGGGCGACCCAGTACTTC. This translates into CASRETSGRATQYF.

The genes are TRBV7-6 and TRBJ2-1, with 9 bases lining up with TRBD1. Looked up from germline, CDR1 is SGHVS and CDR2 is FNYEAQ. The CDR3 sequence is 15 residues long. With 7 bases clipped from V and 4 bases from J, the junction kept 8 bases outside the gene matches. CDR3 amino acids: CASTPGQGFYNEQFF. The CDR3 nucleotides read TGTGCCAGCACGCCGGGACAGGGCTTTTACAATGAGCAGTTCTTC.

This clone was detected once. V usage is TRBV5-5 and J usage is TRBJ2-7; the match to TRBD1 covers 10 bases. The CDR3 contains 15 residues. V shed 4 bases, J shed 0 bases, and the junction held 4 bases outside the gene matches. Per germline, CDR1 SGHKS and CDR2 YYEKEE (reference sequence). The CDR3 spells CASSTGTGDSYEQYV. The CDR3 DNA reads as TGTGCCAGCAGCACAGGGACAGGGGACTCCTACGAGCAGTACGTC.

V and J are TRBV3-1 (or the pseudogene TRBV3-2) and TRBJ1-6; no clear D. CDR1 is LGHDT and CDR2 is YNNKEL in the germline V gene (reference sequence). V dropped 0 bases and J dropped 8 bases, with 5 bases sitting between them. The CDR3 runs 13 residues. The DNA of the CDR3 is TGTGCCAGCAGCCAAGATCGGGATTCACCCCTCCACTTT. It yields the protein CASSQDRDSPLHF.

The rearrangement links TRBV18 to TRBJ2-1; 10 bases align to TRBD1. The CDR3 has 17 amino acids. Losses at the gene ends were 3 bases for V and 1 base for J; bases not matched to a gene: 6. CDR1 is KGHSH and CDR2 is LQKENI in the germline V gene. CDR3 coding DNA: TGTGCCAGCTCACCCGTCCCGGGACAGGGGTCCTACAATGAGCAGTTCTTC. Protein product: CASSPVPGQGSYNEQFF.

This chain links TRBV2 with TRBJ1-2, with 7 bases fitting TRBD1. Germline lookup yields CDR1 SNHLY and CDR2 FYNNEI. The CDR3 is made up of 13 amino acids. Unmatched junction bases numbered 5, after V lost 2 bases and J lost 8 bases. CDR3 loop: CASSETRGQGYTF. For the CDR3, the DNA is TGTGCCAGCAGTGAAACGAGGGGGCAAGGCTACACCTTC.

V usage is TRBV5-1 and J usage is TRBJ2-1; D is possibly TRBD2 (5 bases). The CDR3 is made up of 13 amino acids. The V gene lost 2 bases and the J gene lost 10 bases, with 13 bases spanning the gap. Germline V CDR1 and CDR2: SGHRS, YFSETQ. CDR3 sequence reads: CASSFGNGNEQFF. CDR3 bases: TGCGCCAGCAGCTTCGGTAACGGGAACGAGCAGTTCTTC. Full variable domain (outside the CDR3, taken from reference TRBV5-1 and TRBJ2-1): KAGVTQTPRYLIKTRGQQVTLSCSPISGHRSVSWYQQTPGQGLQFLFEYFSETQRNKGNFPGRFSGRQFSNSRSEMNVSTLELGDSALYLCASSFGNGNEQFFGPGTRLTVL.

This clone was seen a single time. The CDR3, as DNA: TGTGCCAGCAGCTTAGCGGACGGACTAGCGGGAGAGCAGTTCTTC. It specifies CASSLADGLAGEQFF. The V call is TRBV7-9, the J call TRBJ2-1; TRBD2 agrees at 12 bases. With 0 bases clipped from V and 10 bases from J, the junction kept 4 bases outside the gene matches. The CDR3 is 15 amino acids. The V gene's germline CDR1 is SEHNR and CDR2 FQNEAQ (reference sequence). Using reference TRBV7-9 and TRBJ2-1 for the parts outside the CDR3, the full variable domain is DTGVSQNPRHKITKRGQNVTFRCDPISEHNRLYWYRQTLGQGPEFLTYFQNEAQLEKSRLLSDRFSAERPKGSFSTLEIQRTEQGDSAMYLCASSLADGLAGEQFFGPGTRLTVL.

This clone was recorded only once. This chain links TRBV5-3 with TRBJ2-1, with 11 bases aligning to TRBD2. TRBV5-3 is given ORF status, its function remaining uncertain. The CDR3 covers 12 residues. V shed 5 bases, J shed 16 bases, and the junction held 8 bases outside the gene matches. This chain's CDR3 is CARRVGTSGSFF. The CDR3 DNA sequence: TGTGCCAGAAGAGTAGGGACTAGCGGTTCATTCTTC.

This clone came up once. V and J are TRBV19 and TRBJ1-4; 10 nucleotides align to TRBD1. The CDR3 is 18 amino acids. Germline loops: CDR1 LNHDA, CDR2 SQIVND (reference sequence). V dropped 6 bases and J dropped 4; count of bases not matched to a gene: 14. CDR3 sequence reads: CASRTGGTGVPINEKLFF. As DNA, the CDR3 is TGTGCCAGTAGGACCGGCGGGACAGGGGTACCTATTAATGAAAAACTGTTTTTT.

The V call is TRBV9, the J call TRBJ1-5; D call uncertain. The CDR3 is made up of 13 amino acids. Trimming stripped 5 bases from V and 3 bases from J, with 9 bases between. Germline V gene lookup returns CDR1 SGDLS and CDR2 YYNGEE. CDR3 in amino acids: CASSESSNQPQHF. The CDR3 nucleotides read TGTGCCAGCAGTGAGTCATCCAATCAGCCCCAGCATTTT.

CDR3 in amino acids: CASSYGTGDYEQYF. The CDR3 DNA reads as TGTGCCAGCTCATACGGGACAGGGGACTACGAGCAGTACTTC. This chain connects TRBV18 to TRBJ2-7, with 10 bases lining up with TRBD1. Looked up from germline, CDR1 is KGHSH and CDR2 is LQKENI. The CDR3 is 14 residues long. V shed 5 bases, J shed 3 bases, and the junction held 4 bases outside the gene matches.

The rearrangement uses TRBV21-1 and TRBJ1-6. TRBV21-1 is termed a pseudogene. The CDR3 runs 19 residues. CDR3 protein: CASSKMPVWGGVPGSPLHF. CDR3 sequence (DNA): TGTGCCAGCAGCAAAATGCCGGTTTGGGGGGGCGTGCCGGGGTCACCCCTCCACTTT.

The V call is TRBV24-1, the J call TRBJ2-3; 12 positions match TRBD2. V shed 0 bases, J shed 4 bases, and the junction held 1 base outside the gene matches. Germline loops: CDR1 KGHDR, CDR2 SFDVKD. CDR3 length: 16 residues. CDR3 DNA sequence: TGTGCCACCAGTGATTTGGGGACTAGCGGGTCAGATACGCAGTATTTT. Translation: CATSDLGTSGSDTQYF.

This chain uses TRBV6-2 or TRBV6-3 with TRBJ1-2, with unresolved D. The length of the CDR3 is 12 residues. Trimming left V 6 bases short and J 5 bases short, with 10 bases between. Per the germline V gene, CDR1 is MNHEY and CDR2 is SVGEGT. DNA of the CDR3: TGTGCCAGCAGCAGGAGCGCGTATGGCTACACCTTC. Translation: CASSRSAYGYTF.

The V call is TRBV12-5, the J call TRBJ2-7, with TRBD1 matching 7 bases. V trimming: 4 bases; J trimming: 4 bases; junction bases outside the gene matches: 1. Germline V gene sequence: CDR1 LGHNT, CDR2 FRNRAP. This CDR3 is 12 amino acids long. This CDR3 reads CASGWGQYEQYV. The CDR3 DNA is TGTGCTAGTGGTTGGGGACAGTACGAGCAGTACGTC.

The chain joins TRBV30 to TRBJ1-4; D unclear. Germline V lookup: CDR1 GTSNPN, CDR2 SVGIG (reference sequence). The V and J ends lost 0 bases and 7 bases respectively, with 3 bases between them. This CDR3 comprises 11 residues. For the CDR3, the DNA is TGTGCCTGGAGTGTGAGTGAAAAACTGTTTTTT. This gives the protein CAWSVSEKLFF.

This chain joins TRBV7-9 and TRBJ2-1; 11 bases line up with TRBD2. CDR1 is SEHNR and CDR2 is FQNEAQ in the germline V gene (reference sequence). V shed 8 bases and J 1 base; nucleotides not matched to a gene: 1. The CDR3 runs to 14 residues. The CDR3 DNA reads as TGTGCCAGCGTAGCGGGAGGGTCCTACAATGAGCAGTTCTTC. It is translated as CASVAGGSYNEQFF.